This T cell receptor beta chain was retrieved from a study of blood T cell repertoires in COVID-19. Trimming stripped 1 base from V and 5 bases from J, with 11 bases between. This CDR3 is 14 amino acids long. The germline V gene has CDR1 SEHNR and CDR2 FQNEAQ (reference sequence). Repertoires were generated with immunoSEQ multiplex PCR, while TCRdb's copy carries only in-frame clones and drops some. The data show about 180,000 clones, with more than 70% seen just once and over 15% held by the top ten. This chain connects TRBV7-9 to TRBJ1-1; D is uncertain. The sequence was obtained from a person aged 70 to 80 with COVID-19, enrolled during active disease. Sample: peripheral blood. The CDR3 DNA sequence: TGTGCCAGCAGCTTAGGGTCGGGTTTAACTGAAGCTTTCTTT. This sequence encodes CASSLGSGLTEAFF.